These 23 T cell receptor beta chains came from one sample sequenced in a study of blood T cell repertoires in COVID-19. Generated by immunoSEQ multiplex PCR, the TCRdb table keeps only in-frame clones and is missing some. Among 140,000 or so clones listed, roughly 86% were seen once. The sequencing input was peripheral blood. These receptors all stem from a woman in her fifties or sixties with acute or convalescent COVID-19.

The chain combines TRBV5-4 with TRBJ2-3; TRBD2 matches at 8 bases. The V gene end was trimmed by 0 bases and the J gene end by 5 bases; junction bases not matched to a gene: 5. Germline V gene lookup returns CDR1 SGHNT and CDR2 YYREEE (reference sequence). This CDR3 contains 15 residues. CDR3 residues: CASSLAGGDGDTQYF. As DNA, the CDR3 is TGTGCCAGCAGCTTGGCGGGGGGGGATGGAGATACGCAGTATTTT.

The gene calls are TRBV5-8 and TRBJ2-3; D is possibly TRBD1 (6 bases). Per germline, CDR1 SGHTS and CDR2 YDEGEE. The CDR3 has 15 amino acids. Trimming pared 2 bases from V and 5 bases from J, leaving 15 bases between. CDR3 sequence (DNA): TGTGCCAGCAGCTTTTCTGGCAGGGGCTTAGATACGCAGTATTTT. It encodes CASSFSGRGLDTQYF.

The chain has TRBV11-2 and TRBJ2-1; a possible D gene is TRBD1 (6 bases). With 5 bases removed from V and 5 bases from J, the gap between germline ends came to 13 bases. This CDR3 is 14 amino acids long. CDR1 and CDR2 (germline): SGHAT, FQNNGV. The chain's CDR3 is CASSPHSGDNEQFF. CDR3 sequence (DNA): TGTGCCAGCAGCCCCCATTCAGGGGACAATGAGCAGTTCTTC.

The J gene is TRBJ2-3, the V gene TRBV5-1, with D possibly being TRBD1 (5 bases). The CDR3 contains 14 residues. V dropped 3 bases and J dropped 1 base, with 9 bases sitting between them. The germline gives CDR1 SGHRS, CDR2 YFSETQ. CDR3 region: CASSWVGGTDTQYF. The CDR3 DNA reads TGCGCCAGCAGCTGGGTAGGGGGCACAGATACGCAGTATTTT.

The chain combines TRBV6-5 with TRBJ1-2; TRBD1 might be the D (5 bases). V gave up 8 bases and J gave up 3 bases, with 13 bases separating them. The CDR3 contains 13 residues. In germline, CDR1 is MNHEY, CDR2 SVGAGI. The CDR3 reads CASQGGSHYGYTF. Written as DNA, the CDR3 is TGTGCCAGCCAGGGTGGGTCCCACTATGGCTACACCTTC.

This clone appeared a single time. The CDR3 coding sequence is TGTGCCAGCTTACAAGGGACAGCTGGGGCCAACGTCCTGACTTTC. This encodes CASLQGTAGANVLTF. The chain links TRBV18 to TRBJ2-6; 7 bases are a match to TRBD1. CDR1 KGHSH and CDR2 LQKENI come from the germline V gene. The CDR3 loop spans 15 amino acids. After removal of 7 bases from V and 2 bases from J, the junction contained 5 bases not matched to a gene. Based on the CDR3 plus reference TRBV18 and TRBJ2-6, the full variable domain is NAGVMQNPRHLVRRRGQEARLRCSPMKGHSHVYWYRQLPEEGLKFMVYLQKENIIDESGMPKERFSAEFPKEGPSILRIQQVVRGDSAAYFCASLQGTAGANVLTFGAGSRLTVL.

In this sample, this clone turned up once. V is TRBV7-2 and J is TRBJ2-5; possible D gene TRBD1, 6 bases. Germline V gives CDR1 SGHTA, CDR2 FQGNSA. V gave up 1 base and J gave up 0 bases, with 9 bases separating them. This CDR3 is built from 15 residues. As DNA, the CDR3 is TGTGCCAGCAGCTTAGACAGGGCTTACCAAGAGACCCAGTACTTC. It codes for CASSLDRAYQETQYF. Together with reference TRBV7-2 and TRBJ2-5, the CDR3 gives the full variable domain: GAGVSQSPSNKVTEKGKDVELRCDPISGHTALYWYRQSLGQGLEFLIYFQGNSAPDKSGLPSDRFSAERTGGSVSTLTIQRTQQEDSAVYLCASSLDRAYQETQYFGPGTRLLVL.

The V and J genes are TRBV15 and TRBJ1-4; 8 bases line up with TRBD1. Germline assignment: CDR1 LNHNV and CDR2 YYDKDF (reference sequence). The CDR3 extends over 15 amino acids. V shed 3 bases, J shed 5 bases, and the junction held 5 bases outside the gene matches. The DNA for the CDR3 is TGTGCCACCAGCAGGGCTAACAGGGGGAATGAAAAACTGTTTTTT. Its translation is CATSRANRGNEKLFF.

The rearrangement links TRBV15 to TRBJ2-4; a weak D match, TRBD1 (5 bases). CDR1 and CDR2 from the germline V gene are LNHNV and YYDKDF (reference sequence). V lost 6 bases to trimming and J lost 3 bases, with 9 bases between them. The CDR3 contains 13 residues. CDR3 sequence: CATSSRGKNIQYF. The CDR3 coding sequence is TGTGCCACCAGTTCAAGGGGCAAAAACATTCAGTACTTC.

The CDR3 sequence is CASSSGYNEQFF. CDR3 coding DNA: TGTGCCAGCAGTTCGGGGTACAATGAGCAGTTCTTC. V usage is TRBV12-3 or TRBV12-4 and J usage is TRBJ2-1, with a tentative D call TRBD2 (5 bases). Trimming removed 4 bases from V and 4 bases from J, with 5 bases in between. This CDR3 region has 12 residues.

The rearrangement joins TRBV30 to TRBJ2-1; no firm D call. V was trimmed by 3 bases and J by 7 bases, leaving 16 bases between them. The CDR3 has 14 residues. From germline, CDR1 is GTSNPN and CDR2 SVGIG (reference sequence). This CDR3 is CAWSNLNPRNEQFF. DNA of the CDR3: TGTGCCTGGAGCAACCTTAACCCTAGAAATGAGCAGTTCTTC.

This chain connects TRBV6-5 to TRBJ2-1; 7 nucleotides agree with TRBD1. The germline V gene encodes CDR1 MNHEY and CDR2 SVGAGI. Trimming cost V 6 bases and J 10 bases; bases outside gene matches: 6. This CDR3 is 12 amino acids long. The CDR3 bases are TGTGCCAGCAGCTCGCCGGGACAGGAGCAGTTCTTC. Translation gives CASSSPGQEQFF.

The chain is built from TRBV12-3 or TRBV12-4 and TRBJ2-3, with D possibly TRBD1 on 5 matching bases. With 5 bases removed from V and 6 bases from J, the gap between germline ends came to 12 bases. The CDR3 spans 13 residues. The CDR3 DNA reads TGTGCCAGCAGTCCTCTCAGGGCCGATACGCAGTATTTT. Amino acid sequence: CASSPLRADTQYF.

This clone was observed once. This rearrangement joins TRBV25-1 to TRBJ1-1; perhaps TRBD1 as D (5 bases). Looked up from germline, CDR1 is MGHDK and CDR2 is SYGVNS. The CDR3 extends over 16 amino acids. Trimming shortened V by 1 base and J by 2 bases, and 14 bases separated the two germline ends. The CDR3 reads CASSEWGPYYNTEAFF. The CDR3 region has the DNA TGTGCCAGCAGTGAATGGGGCCCCTACTACAACACTGAAGCTTTCTTT. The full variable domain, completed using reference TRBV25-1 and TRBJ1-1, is EADIYQTPRYLVIGTGKKITLECSQTMGHDKMYWYQQDPGMELHLIHYSYGVNSTEKGDLSSESTVSRIRTEHFPLTLESARPSHTSQYLCASSEWGPYYNTEAFFGQGTRLTVV.

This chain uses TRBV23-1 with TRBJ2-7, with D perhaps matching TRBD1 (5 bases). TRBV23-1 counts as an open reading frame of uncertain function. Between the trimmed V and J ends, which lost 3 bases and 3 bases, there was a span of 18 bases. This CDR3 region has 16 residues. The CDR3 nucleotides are TGCGCCAGCAGTCATCGAAAGACAAAAGGGGTCTACGAGCAGTACTTC. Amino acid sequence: CASSHRKTKGVYEQYF.

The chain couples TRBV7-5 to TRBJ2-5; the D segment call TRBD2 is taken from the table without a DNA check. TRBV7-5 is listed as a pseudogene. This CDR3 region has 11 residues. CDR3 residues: CARTPGETQYF. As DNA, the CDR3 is TGTGCCAGAACCCCCGGGGAGACCCAGTACTTC.

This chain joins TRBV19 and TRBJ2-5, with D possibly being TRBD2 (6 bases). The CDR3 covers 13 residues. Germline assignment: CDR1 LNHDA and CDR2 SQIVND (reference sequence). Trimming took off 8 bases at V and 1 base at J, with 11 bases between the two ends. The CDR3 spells CASRERFQETQYF. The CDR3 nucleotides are TGTGCCAGTCGGGAGAGGTTCCAAGAGACCCAGTACTTC.

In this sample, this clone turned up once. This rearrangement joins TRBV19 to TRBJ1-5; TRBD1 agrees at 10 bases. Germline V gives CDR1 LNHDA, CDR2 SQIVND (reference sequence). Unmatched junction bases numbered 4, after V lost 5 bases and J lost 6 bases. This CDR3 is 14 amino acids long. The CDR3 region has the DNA TGTGCCAGTAGTCAGACAGGGGGCGGTCAGCCCCAGCATTTT. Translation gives CASSQTGGGQPQHF.

The CDR3 is CATSDTGTSGYNEQFF. The CDR3 DNA reads as TGTGCCACCAGTGACACCGGGACTAGCGGGTACAATGAGCAGTTCTTC. V and J are TRBV24-1 and TRBJ2-1, with TRBD2 matching 12 bases. The J segment lost 4 bases and the V segment lost 4 bases, leaving 4 bases of the junction unmatched. CDR3 length equals 16 residues. Germline V gene lookup returns CDR1 KGHDR and CDR2 SFDVKD.

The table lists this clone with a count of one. CDR3 nucleotide sequence: TGCAGCGTTGAAGGCCAGCGGGGGAGTGGCTACACCTTC. Its translation: CSVEGQRGSGYTF. The chain carries TRBV29-1 and TRBJ1-2, with D possibly TRBD1 on 5 matching bases. V shed 1 base and J shed 7 bases, with 13 bases lying between them. This CDR3 is built from 13 residues. Germline assignment: CDR1 SQVTM and CDR2 ANQGSEA. The whole variable domain, remainder taken from reference TRBV29-1 and TRBJ1-2, is SAVISQKPSRDICQRGTSLTIQCQVDSQVTMMFWYRQQPGQSLTLIATANQGSEATYESGFVIDKFPISRPNLTFSTLTVSNMSPEDSSIYLCSVEGQRGSGYTFGSGTRLTVV.

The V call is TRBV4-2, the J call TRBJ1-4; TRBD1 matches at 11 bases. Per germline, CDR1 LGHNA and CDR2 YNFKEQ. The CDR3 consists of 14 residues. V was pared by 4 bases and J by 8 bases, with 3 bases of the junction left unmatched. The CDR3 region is CASSLDRGQEKLFF. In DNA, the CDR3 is TGTGCCAGCAGCCTGGACAGGGGGCAAGAAAAACTGTTTTTT.

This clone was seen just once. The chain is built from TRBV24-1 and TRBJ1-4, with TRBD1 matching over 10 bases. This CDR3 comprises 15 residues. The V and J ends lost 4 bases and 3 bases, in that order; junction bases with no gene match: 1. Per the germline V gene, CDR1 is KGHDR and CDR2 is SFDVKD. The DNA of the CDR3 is TGTGCCACCAGTGAAGGACAGGGGGCTAATGAAAAACTGTTTTTT. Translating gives CATSEGQGANEKLFF.

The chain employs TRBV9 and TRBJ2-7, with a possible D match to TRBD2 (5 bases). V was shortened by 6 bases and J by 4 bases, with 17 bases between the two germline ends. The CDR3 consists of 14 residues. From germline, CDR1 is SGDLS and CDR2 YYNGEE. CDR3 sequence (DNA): TGTGCCAGCAACCCAGAGGGAGAGCTTTACGAGCAGTACTTC. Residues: CASNPEGELYEQYF.